A single sample gave rise to the 25 T cell receptor beta chains below, sequenced in a study of T cells after yellow fever vaccination. In TCRdb, the 5' RACE reads were re-called with MiXCR into one record per CDR3 protein. The sample yields 150,000 to 200,000 distinct CDR3 sequences, 9.5% to 12% seen once. The specimen was CD8+ T cells sorted from PBMCs, collected 15 days after the yellow fever booster vaccination. Receptors originate from a man younger than 30 who received the YFV17D yellow fever vaccine.

A few counts support this clonotype. V and J are TRBV7-9 and TRBJ2-2; TRBD1 matches 7 bases. The length of the CDR3 is 16 residues. Unmatched junction bases numbered 6, after V lost 5 bases and J lost 0 bases. Germline lookup yields CDR1 SEHNR and CDR2 FQNEAQ (reference sequence). The CDR3 coding sequence is TGTGCCAGCAGCACCCGACAGGGTGCGAACACCGGGGAGCTGTTTTTT. Its protein is CASSTRQGANTGELFF.

This clonotype was recorded a few times. V and J are TRBV12-3 or TRBV12-4 and TRBJ1-5; 8 bases line up with TRBD1. J was trimmed by 3 bases and V by 6 bases; bases with no gene match: 7. The CDR3 runs to 15 residues. The CDR3 coding sequence is TGTGCCAGCAGCAGGACAGGGCGTTCCAATCAGCCCCAGCATTTT. Translated: CASSRTGRSNQPQHF.

A word on this clonotype: Mismatch with germline at one junction end may stem from a read error. V gene TRBV7-9 combines with J gene TRBJ2-1; 7 bases fit TRBD2. CDR3 length: 15 residues. Germline loops: CDR1 SEHNR, CDR2 FQNEAQ (reference sequence). The CDR3 is CASDLSGGGNNEQFF. The CDR3 region has the DNA TGCGCCAGCGATCTGTCGGGCGGGGGTAACAATGAGCAGTTCTTC.

In this sample, this clonotype turned up a few times. The chain has TRBV5-1 and TRBJ1-1, with TRBD1 matching 9 bases. The V and J ends lost 4 bases and 3 bases, in that order; junction bases with no gene match: 16. Germline-derived CDR1 and CDR2 are SGHRS and YFSETQ. The CDR3 is made up of 18 amino acids. The CDR3 sequence is CASSKEGQGVLGDTEAFF. In DNA, the CDR3 is TGCGCCAGCAGCAAAGAGGGACAGGGCGTTTTAGGGGACACTGAAGCTTTCTTT.

There are a few counts of this clonotype. The chain joins TRBV7-6 to TRBJ2-5, with 7 bases fitting TRBD1. The junction had 19 bases not matched to a gene; V was cut back by 4 bases and J by 5 bases. CDR3 length equals 18 residues. Germline V gene lookup returns CDR1 SGHVS and CDR2 FNYEAQ. CDR3 in DNA: TGTGCCAGCAGCTCCCCCCGACAGGGAAGAGGTTACGGGGAGACCCAGTACTTC. It translates to CASSSPRQGRGYGETQYF.

This clonotype was seen only a few times. The chain links TRBV4-1 to TRBJ1-5, with 12 nucleotides matching TRBD1. The ends lost 2 bases at V and 7 bases at J; junction bases unmatched: 12. The germline V gene encodes CDR1 MGHRA and CDR2 YSYEKL. CDR3 length: 18 amino acids. The CDR3 here is CASSQTPTGTGGYQPQHF. Written as DNA, the CDR3 is TGCGCCAGCAGCCAAACCCCCACGGGGACAGGGGGCTACCAGCCCCAGCATTTT.

J is TRBJ2-7 and V is TRBV18, with D maybe TRBD2 (5 bases). Germline V gene data show CDR1 as KGHSH and CDR2 as LQKENI. CDR3 length equals 15 residues. Trimming stripped 7 bases from V and 2 bases from J, with 18 bases between. CDR3 DNA sequence: TGTGCCAGCTTCGGGGTATGGGCACTTCCCTACGAGCAGTACGTC. Protein sequence: CASFGVWALPYEQYV.

This chain uses TRBV6-6 with TRBJ1-5; D gene unclear. Trimming removed 10 bases from V and 0 bases from J, with 10 bases in between. Per germline, CDR1 MNHNY and CDR2 SVGAGI (reference sequence). CDR3 size: 13 residues. The CDR3 sequence: CAIGPGSNQPQHF. Here the CDR3 DNA reads TGTGCCATCGGACCCGGTAGCAATCAGCCCCAGCATTTT.

This clonotype was detected a few times. The J gene is TRBJ2-7, the V gene TRBV20-1, with D unclear. The germline V gene encodes CDR1 DFQATT and CDR2 SNEGSKA (reference sequence). V lost 6 bases and J lost 4, with 19 bases in between. CDR3 length: 14 amino acids. In DNA form, the CDR3 reads TGCAGTGCCGACGGACCCCCCCCTCGGTACGAGCAGTACTTC. It is translated as CSADGPPPRYEQYF.

J is TRBJ2-5 and V is TRBV11-1; D is unclear. CDR1 and CDR2 from the germline V gene are SGHAT and FQDESV (reference sequence). The CDR3 consists of 13 residues. Deletions cut 5 bases from V and 7 bases from J, with 14 bases between. CDR3 region: CASSQGRMGTQYF. The CDR3 nucleotides are TGTGCCAGCAGCCAAGGGCGGATGGGGACCCAGTACTTC.

The chain couples TRBV27 to TRBJ2-7; D uncertain. V dropped 3 bases and J dropped 5 bases, with 5 bases sitting between them. Germline V lookup: CDR1 MNHEY, CDR2 SMNVEV (reference sequence). CDR3 length: 11 amino acids. The CDR3 coding sequence is TGTGCCAGCAGTTTCGGCCACGAGCAGTACTTC. The encoded protein is CASSFGHEQYF.

The chain combines TRBV25-1 with TRBJ1-1; 12 positions match TRBD1. With V trimmed by 2 bases and J by 3 bases, 7 bases remained unmatched. CDR1 MGHDK and CDR2 SYGVNS come from the germline V gene. The length of the CDR3 is 17 residues. As DNA, the CDR3 is TGTGCCAGCAGTGAACTCGGGACAGGGGGCCCCGACACTGAAGCTTTCTTT. It specifies CASSELGTGGPDTEAFF. The whole variable domain, filled in from reference TRBV25-1 and TRBJ1-1, reads EADIYQTPRYLVIGTGKKITLECSQTMGHDKMYWYQQDPGMELHLIHYSYGVNSTEKGDLSSESTVSRIRTEHFPLTLESARPSHTSQYLCASSELGTGGPDTEAFFGQGTRLTVV.

This clonotype appeared many times. The rearrangement links TRBV4-3 to TRBJ2-5; D not certain. Germline CDR1 reads LGHNA; CDR2 reads YSLEER. This CDR3 contains 15 residues. The V and J ends lost 3 bases and 5 bases respectively, with 16 bases between them. CDR3 nucleotides: TGCGCCAGCAGCCATGGTCCCCGGTGGTGGGAGACCCAGTACTTC. Its translation: CASSHGPRWWETQYF.

This clonotype was detected once. The rearrangement uses TRBV6-5 and TRBJ1-1; possible D gene TRBD1, 6 bases. The CDR3 has 14 amino acids. Germline CDR1 and CDR2: MNHEY and SVGAGI. The V end was cut by 3 bases, the J end by 4 bases, with 12 bases between. DNA for the CDR3: TGTGCCAGCAGTTATGGCCGGGGGCTCACTGAAGCTTTCTTT. Its translation: CASSYGRGLTEAFF.

This sequence joins TRBV7-9 and TRBJ2-1; D is unresolved. V lost 3 bases and J 7 bases, leaving 19 bases between the germline ends. Germline V lookup: CDR1 SEHNR, CDR2 FQNEAQ (reference sequence). The CDR3 extends over 16 amino acids. The CDR3 nucleotides read TGTGCCAGCAGCTTCGAGATCTGGACCGCCCTTAATGAGCAGTTCTTC. Translating it yields CASSFEIWTALNEQFF.

This clonotype was found a few times. Here the CDR3 reads CASSVTEMNTEAFF. The CDR3 DNA sequence: TGTGCCAGCAGCGTAACGGAGATGAACACTGAAGCTTTCTTT. The chain recombines TRBV9 with TRBJ1-1; D ambiguous. The V end lost 1 base, the J end lost 0 bases, and 7 bases lay between the germline ends. The length of the CDR3 is 14 residues. The germline V gene encodes CDR1 SGDLS and CDR2 YYNGEE.

The chain carries TRBV5-5 and TRBJ2-1, with D unclear. The CDR3 extends over 13 amino acids. Germline V gene sequence: CDR1 SGHKS, CDR2 YYEKEE (reference sequence). V gave up 7 bases and J gave up 0 bases, with 8 bases separating them. This chain's CDR3 is CASHLSSYNEQFF. In nucleotides, the CDR3 is TGTGCCAGCCATCTGAGCTCCTACAATGAGCAGTTCTTC. Variable domain in full (rest from reference TRBV5-5 and TRBJ2-1): DAGVTQSPTHLIKTRGQQVTLRCSPISGHKSVSWYQQVLGQGPQFIFQYYEKEERGRGNFPDRFSARQFPNYSSELNVNALLLGDSALYLCASHLSSYNEQFFGPGTRLTVL.

Here the CDR3 reads CASSGGDYGYTF. CDR3 bases: TGTGCCAGCTCGGGGGGGGACTATGGCTACACCTTC. The chain links TRBV6-5 to TRBJ1-2; D is perhaps TRBD1 (5 bases). Germline lookup yields CDR1 MNHEY and CDR2 SVGAGI. CDR3 length equals 12 residues. V lost 8 bases and J 3 bases, leaving 10 bases between the germline ends.

The genes are TRBV9 and TRBJ2-5; 10 nucleotides match TRBD2. V was pared by 0 bases and J by 3 bases, with 5 bases of the junction left unmatched. This CDR3 comprises 16 residues. Per germline, CDR1 SGDLS and CDR2 YYNGEE. The CDR3 DNA reads TGTGCCAGCAGCGTAGCCAGCGGGGGGGAGGAAGAGACCCAGTACTTC. Protein sequence: CASSVASGGEEETQYF.

The chain uses TRBV4-3 and TRBJ2-1; perhaps D is TRBD1 or TRBD2 (5 bases each). This CDR3 is 15 amino acids long. Germline CDR1 LGHNA, CDR2 YSLEER. V lost 0 bases, J lost 4 bases, and 10 bases lay in between. CDR3 loop: CASSQDGTDYNEQFF. The DNA of the CDR3 is TGCGCCAGCAGCCAAGATGGGACCGATTACAATGAGCAGTTCTTC.

This clonotype has a handful of counts. The chain carries TRBV6-1 and TRBJ2-3; 12 bases agree with TRBD2. CDR1 and CDR2 from the germline V gene are MNHNS and SASEGT. The CDR3 is made up of 17 amino acids. The V gene end was trimmed by 4 bases and the J gene end by 4 bases; junction bases not matched to a gene: 9. The CDR3 sequence is CASSGGLAGWTSDTQYF. CDR3 in DNA: TGTGCCAGCAGTGGAGGACTAGCGGGGTGGACATCAGATACGCAGTATTTT.

In its sample, this clonotype was seen a few times. The rearrangement uses TRBV27 and TRBJ1-6; D might be TRBD1 (6 bases). The germline V gene encodes CDR1 MNHEY and CDR2 SMNVEV (reference sequence). The CDR3 consists of 14 residues. Trimming took off 7 bases at V and 8 bases at J, with 15 bases between the two ends. CDR3 in DNA: TGTGCCAGCAACACCAGGGGAACCTATTCACCCCTCCACTTT. Amino acids: CASNTRGTYSPLHF.

This clonotype was seen at least ten times. The CDR3, as DNA: TGCAGTGCTAGAGCCCTTCTAGCGGGGGGCACAGATACGCAGTATTTT. As protein: CSARALLAGGTDTQYF. The rearrangement links TRBV20-1 to TRBJ2-3; TRBD2 agrees at 10 bases. The germline V gene encodes CDR1 DFQATT and CDR2 SNEGSKA (reference sequence). V shed 1 base and J 1 base; nucleotides not matched to a gene: 5. The CDR3 runs to 16 residues.

This clonotype appeared a few times. The V call is TRBV12-3 or TRBV12-4, the J call TRBJ1-4; D gene ambiguous. The CDR3 is 15 residues long. V was trimmed by 3 bases and J by 0 bases, leaving 8 bases between them. The CDR3 sequence is CASSFRKPTNEKLFF. The CDR3 nucleotides are TGTGCCAGCAGTTTTCGGAAGCCAACTAATGAAAAACTGTTTTTT.

This clonotype was counted at least ten times. This rearrangement joins TRBV7-7 to TRBJ2-2, with TRBD1 matching over 7 bases. Germline V CDR1 and CDR2: SSHAT, FNYEAQ (reference sequence). V lost 1 base and J lost 6; bases outside the gene matches: 14. The CDR3 length is 18 residues. The CDR3 reads CASSLESQGQPYPGELFF. CDR3 nucleotides: TGTGCCAGCAGCTTAGAGTCCCAGGGACAGCCCTACCCCGGGGAGCTGTTTTTT.